This T cell receptor (beta chain) was captured by sequencing in a study of cytomegalovirus exposure and HLA in healthy donors. Study background: Early released data comprised 75 million to 100 million unique TCRs from HLA-typed donors. Ancestry clustering placed more than 65% of roughly 410 genotyped donors in the Caucasian-associated cluster. Study-level points and caveats: A later analysis found most CMV-associated TCR beta chains apparently HLA-restricted.

Concerning this clone: Its antigen is not known.

The V end was cut by 5 bases, the J end by 2 bases, with 10 bases between. Germline lookup yields CDR1 SQVTM and CDR2 ANQGSEA. This CDR3 has 12 residues. PCR amplification relied on 60 Vbeta primers (plus 13 Jbeta primers). Libraries were prepared by immunoSEQ multiplex PCR; TCRdb keeps only in-frame clonotypes and omits some of them. The top ten clones hold roughly 2% of a sample with under 200,000 clones, over 75% of them seen once. Specimen: PBMCs. This clonotype was obtained from a human donor in good health. The chain recombines TRBV29-1 with TRBJ2-7; maybe TRBD1 (5 bases). CDR3: CSVKRTPYEQYF. Written as DNA, the CDR3 is TGCAGCGTTAAAAGGACACCCTACGAGCAGTACTTC.